This T cell receptor beta chain was identified in a study (dated by TCRdb to the mid-2010s). Libraries came from RT-PCR. Sequencing relied on an Illumina MiSeq. Using fastp trimming at Q25 and MiXCR clonotype assembly, TCRdb reanalyzed the public sequencing data and kept in-frame beta chains. Every distinct CDR3 protein forms one entry, paired with its most common genes and DNA. This sample comprises 550,000 to 750,000 distinct CDR3 sequences, approximately 15% of them detected only once. The top ten hold roughly 3.9% of the sample. The CDR1 and CDR2 encoded by the germline V gene (reference sequence) are SEHNR and FQNEAQ. The CDR3 contains 14 residues, cysteine and phenylalanine counted. Only the CDR3 part of the read is kept: 42 bases, read in frame from the first base. Cut back by 2 bases and 6 bases, the V and J ends lie 10 bases apart. Points on this clonotype: Its antigen target is currently unknown. The sample holds no much larger clone one base away, and base qualities are not on file.

The sample comprised memory CD4+ T cells from blood. Recombination linked TRBV7-9 to TRBJ2-2, with TRBD2 perhaps the D gene, on 6 matching bases. The TCR originated in a female donor in good health, serving as a healthy control. The nucleotide sequence is given as TGTGCCAGCAGCTTATCGGGAGAGGCCGGGGAGCTGTTTTTT. Translated, this is CASSLSGEAGELFF.